This T cell receptor beta chain was recovered during a study of shared clonotypes between healthy human individuals. As for the study in general: Donors, aged 18 to 49, were a couple of women and three men.

This clone was seen only a few times. V was clipped by 4 bases and J by 6 bases, with 12 bases between them. The CDR3 has 13 residues. From germline, CDR1 is WNHNN and CDR2 SYGVQD (reference sequence). TCRdb's copy holds only in-frame clones and misses some; the assay was immunoSEQ multiplex PCR. The sample records a few million clones, roughly nine tenths being singletons. This rearrangement joins TRBV10-1 to TRBJ1-2; D perhaps matches TRBD1 (5 bases). The sequence was collected from a man younger than 30 in good health. The sample taken for sequencing was naive CD4+ T cells sorted from blood. Subset specified: CD45RA+ positively selected. The CDR3 protein is CASSGDTGNGYTF. DNA for the CDR3: TGCGCCAGCAGTGGGGATACAGGTAATGGCTACACCTTC.